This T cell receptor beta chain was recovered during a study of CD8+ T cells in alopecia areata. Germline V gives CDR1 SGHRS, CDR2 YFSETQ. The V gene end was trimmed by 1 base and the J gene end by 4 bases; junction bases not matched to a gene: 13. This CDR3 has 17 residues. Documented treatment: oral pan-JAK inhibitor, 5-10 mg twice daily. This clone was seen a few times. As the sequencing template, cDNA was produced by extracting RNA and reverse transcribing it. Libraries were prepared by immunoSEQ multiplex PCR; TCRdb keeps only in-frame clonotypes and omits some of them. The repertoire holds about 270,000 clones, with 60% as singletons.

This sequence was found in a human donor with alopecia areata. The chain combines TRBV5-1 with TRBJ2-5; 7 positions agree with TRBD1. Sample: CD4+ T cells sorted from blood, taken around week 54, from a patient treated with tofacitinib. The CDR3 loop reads CASSLRAVGGLLETQYF. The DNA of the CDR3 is TGCGCCAGCAGCTTGCGGGCAGTAGGGGGCTTGTTAGAGACCCAGTACTTC.